The following is a T cell receptor beta chain sequence with its context. The data belong to a study of T cell responses to AZD1222 COVID-19 vaccine. The data were produced by immunoSEQ multiplex PCR, yet TCRdb's version contains in-frame clones alone and is incomplete. The data hold around 150,000 clones, with approximately 94% observed a single time. The CDR3 is made up of 15 amino acids. Germline CDR1 reads MNHEY; CDR2 reads SMNVEV (reference sequence). V dropped 3 bases and J dropped 7 bases, with 15 bases sitting between them. Sequenced material: peripheral blood, taken 28 days after the second AZD1222 dose. This rearrangement joins TRBV27 to TRBJ2-2; D unresolved. This TCR was recovered from an adult who received the AZD1222 COVID-19 vaccine. As DNA, the CDR3 is TGTGCCAGCAGTTTGCTGGGTAGAATGGGCGGGGAGCTGTTTTTT. Residues: CASSLLGRMGGELFF.